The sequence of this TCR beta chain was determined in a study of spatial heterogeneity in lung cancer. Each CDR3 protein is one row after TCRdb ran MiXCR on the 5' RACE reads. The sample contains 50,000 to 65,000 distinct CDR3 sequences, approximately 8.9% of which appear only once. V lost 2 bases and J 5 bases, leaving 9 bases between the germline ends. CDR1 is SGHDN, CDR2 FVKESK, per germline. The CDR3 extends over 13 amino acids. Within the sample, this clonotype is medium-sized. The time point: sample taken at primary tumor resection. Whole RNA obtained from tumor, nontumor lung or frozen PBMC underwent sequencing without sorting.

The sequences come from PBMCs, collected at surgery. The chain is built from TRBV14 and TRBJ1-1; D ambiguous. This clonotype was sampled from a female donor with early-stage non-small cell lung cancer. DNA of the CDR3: TGTGCCAGCAGCCAATCGCCGAGAACTGAAGCTTTCTTT. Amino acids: CASSQSPRTEAFF.